The 14 T cell receptor beta chains below all came from one sample that was sequenced in a study of shared clonotypes between healthy human individuals (dated by TCRdb to the early 2020s). The library was generated by the immunoSEQ multiplex PCR assay. The clones in this table, taken by TCRdb from immuneACCESS, are in-frame only. Not every clone is retained; where verified, under half of the shortfall comes from an unresolved V gene, and the cause of the rest is unknown. The sample table holds around 2,100,000 clones, of which roughly 94% were seen once. Around 1% of the sample is held by the ten biggest clonotypes. For the CD8 naive samples, CD45RO-negative cells were positively selected for CCR7, yielding a CD45RA+CCR7+ population from which TemRA cells were excluded. Material: naive CD8+ T cells sorted from blood. In light of the paper, this sample's cell subset or site label describes: CD45RA+CCR7+. The receptors were gathered from a man aged 18-30 years in good health.

This chain links TRBV7-8 with TRBJ2-7; D is perhaps TRBD2 (6 bases). Germline V gene lookup returns CDR1 SGHVS and CDR2 FQNEAQ. V was clipped by 5 bases and J by 0 bases, with 20 bases between them. The CDR3 has 17 residues. For the CDR3, the DNA is TGTGCCAGCAGCCCCGCCCTGGAGGGGTCGGGCTCCTACGAGCAGTACTTC. Its protein is CASSPALEGSGSYEQYF.

With regard to this clone: The sample carries other DNA sequences with the same CDR3. The rearrangement joins TRBV7-9 to TRBJ2-1, with D uncertain. Germline values: CDR1 SEHNR, CDR2 FQNEAQ (reference sequence). The CDR3 consists of 12 residues. Trimming took off 5 bases at V and 4 bases at J, with 6 bases between the two ends. The CDR3 reads CASSRGYNEQFF. CDR3 nucleotide sequence: TGTGCCAGCAGCCGTGGATACAATGAGCAGTTCTTC. The whole variable domain, remainder taken from reference TRBV7-9 and TRBJ2-1, is DTGVSQNPRHKITKRGQNVTFRCDPISEHNRLYWYRQTLGQGPEFLTYFQNEAQLEKSRLLSDRFSAERPKGSFSTLEIQRTEQGDSAMYLCASSRGYNEQFFGPGTRLTVL.

The V gene is TRBV29-1, the J gene TRBJ2-1; TRBD2 matches 10 bases. V lost 1 base to trimming and J lost 4 bases; unmatched junction nucleotides: 7. Germline V gene sequence: CDR1 SQVTM, CDR2 ANQGSEA. The CDR3 has 16 amino acids. The CDR3 sequence is CSVEAEGSGGYNEQFF. CDR3 DNA: TGCAGCGTTGAAGCGGAAGGTAGCGGGGGGTACAATGAGCAGTTCTTC.

This chain uses TRBV7-9 with TRBJ2-3; no definite D call. CDR1 is SEHNR, CDR2 FQNEAQ, per germline (reference sequence). Trimming removed 2 bases at V and 2 bases at J, with 5 bases between. This CDR3 contains 13 residues. The CDR3 spells CASSLSYTDTQYF. CDR3 DNA: TGTGCCAGCAGCTTATCCTACACAGATACGCAGTATTTT.

The chain couples TRBV10-2 to TRBJ1-5; TRBD1 might be the D (6 bases). Trimming cost V 6 bases and J 7 bases, with 10 bases left between them. This CDR3 comprises 12 residues. Looked up from germline, CDR1 is WSHSY and CDR2 is SAAADI. CDR3 DNA sequence: TGCGCCAGCAGCACGGGGGCCCAGCCCCAGCATTTT. It specifies CASSTGAQPQHF.

The genes are TRBV27 and TRBJ2-1, with 12 bases lining up with TRBD2. Germline values: CDR1 MNHEY, CDR2 SMNVEV (reference sequence). This CDR3 is 14 amino acids long. After removal of 7 bases from V and 7 bases from J, the junction contained 5 bases not matched to a gene. The CDR3 loop is CASTSLAGGNEQFF. In DNA form, the CDR3 reads TGTGCCAGCACCTCCCTAGCGGGGGGGAATGAGCAGTTCTTC.

The chain employs TRBV10-2 and TRBJ1-2; D is ambiguous. V dropped 0 bases and J dropped 6 bases, with 8 bases sitting between them. The CDR3 has 13 amino acids. Germline V gene data show CDR1 as WSHSY and CDR2 as SAAADI. CDR3 in DNA: TGCGCCAGCAGTGAGTCTACCCTGAATGGCTACACCTTC. As protein: CASSESTLNGYTF.

The gene calls are TRBV5-6 and TRBJ1-2; D is ambiguous. The CDR3 has 17 residues. Trimming took off 4 bases at V and 12 bases at J, with 31 bases between the two ends. Germline-derived CDR1 and CDR2 are SGHDT and YYEEEE. The DNA for the CDR3 is TGTGCCAGCAGCGCGTGGTTTCGTGAGGAGATATTAACGGGTCACACCTTC. The encoded protein is CASSAWFREEILTGHTF. Based on the CDR3 plus reference TRBV5-6 and TRBJ1-2, the full variable domain is DAGVTQSPTHLIKTRGQQVTLRCSPKSGHDTVSWYQQALGQGPQFIFQYYEEEERQRGNFPDRFSGHQFPNYSSELNVNALLLGDSALYLCASSAWFREEILTGHTFGSGTRLTVV.

This rearrangement joins TRBV7-3 to TRBJ2-3; 7 nucleotides align to TRBD1. The length of the CDR3 is 14 residues. The V and J ends lost 2 bases and 6 bases, in that order; junction bases with no gene match: 5. Looked up from germline, CDR1 is SGHTA and CDR2 is FQGTGA. The chain's CDR3 is CASSLEGAGDTQYF. The DNA for the CDR3 is TGTGCCAGCAGCTTAGAGGGGGCTGGGGATACGCAGTATTTT.

The rearrangement uses TRBV6-5 and TRBJ1-1; D gene ambiguous. CDR3 size: 14 residues. V was shortened by 0 bases and J by 4 bases, with 9 bases between the two germline ends. CDR1 is MNHEY and CDR2 is SVGAGI in the germline V gene. Here the CDR3 reads CASSYSRVGTEAFF. The CDR3 DNA reads TGTGCCAGCAGTTACTCTAGGGTGGGCACTGAAGCTTTCTTT.

This clone was seen more than once but under ten times. The chain couples TRBV29-1 to TRBJ1-2; a possible D gene is TRBD1 (5 bases). V lost 1 base to trimming and J lost 4 bases, with 13 bases between them. CDR1 and CDR2 from the germline V gene are SQVTM and ANQGSEA. The CDR3 length is 14 residues. Written as DNA, the CDR3 is TGCAGCGTTGAAGGGGGGGACCTAGGCTATGGCTACACCTTC. It is translated as CSVEGGDLGYGYTF. Supplemented by reference TRBV29-1 and TRBJ1-2, the full variable domain reads SAVISQKPSRDICQRGTSLTIQCQVDSQVTMMFWYRQQPGQSLTLIATANQGSEATYESGFVIDKFPISRPNLTFSTLTVSNMSPEDSSIYLCSVEGGDLGYGYTFGSGTRLTVV.

The chain carries TRBV5-6 and TRBJ2-3; TRBD2 agrees at 9 bases. V lost 4 bases to trimming and J lost 5 bases; unmatched junction nucleotides: 11. Germline V gene lookup returns CDR1 SGHDT and CDR2 YYEEEE. The CDR3 covers 16 residues. This chain's CDR3 is CASSKVVGLAKDTQYF. DNA for the CDR3: TGTGCCAGCAGCAAAGTGGTGGGACTAGCAAAAGATACGCAGTATTTT.

J is TRBJ1-4 and V is TRBV5-1, with TRBD1 matching 8 bases. CDR3 length: 15 amino acids. The V and J ends lost 2 bases and 7 bases, in that order; junction bases with no gene match: 7. Germline V CDR1 and CDR2: SGHRS, YFSETQ. CDR3 amino acids: CASSFNRGSAEKLFF. CDR3 sequence (DNA): TGCGCCAGCAGCTTTAACAGGGGGTCGGCTGAAAAACTGTTTTTT.

The chain's CDR3 is CASSLSRGSSPLHF. The CDR3 DNA reads as TGTGCCAGCAGTTTAAGCAGGGGCTCCTCACCCCTCCACTTT. V gene TRBV27 combines with J gene TRBJ1-6; a possible D gene is TRBD1 (6 bases). The CDR3 is 14 amino acids. Between the trimmed V and J ends, which lost 2 bases and 10 bases, there was a span of 12 bases. Per germline, CDR1 MNHEY and CDR2 SMNVEV (reference sequence).